This TCR beta chain appears in the sequencing data of a study of blood T cell repertoires in COVID-19. Sequencing was performed with immunoSEQ multiplex PCR; in TCRdb, only in-frame clones are kept and a portion is missing. Of just under 350,000 clones listed, approximately 89% are singletons. The sample taken for sequencing was peripheral blood. This clonotype was sampled from a woman aged 18 to 35 who had recovered from COVID-19.

CDR3 nucleotide sequence: TGTGCCAGCAACGGAGGTTTTGCCGGGGAGCTGTTTTTT. Translating it yields CASNGGFAGELFF. The rearrangement uses TRBV25-1 and TRBJ2-2; possible D gene TRBD2, 5 bases. There are 13 residues in the CDR3. With 7 bases removed from V and 6 bases from J, the gap between germline ends came to 12 bases. Germline CDR1 reads MGHDK; CDR2 reads SYGVNS.